This T cell receptor (beta chain) was sequenced for a study of blood T cells in healthy people across ages. A note on this clonotype: A clone one base away is much larger, so this may be a read error.

CDR3 size: 15 residues. Trimming removed 8 bases from V and 5 bases from J, with 21 bases in between. Germline CDR1 and CDR2: SGHTA and FQGTGA. Alongside a J-beta primer mix, a sample-barcoded 5' primer served in a second PCR lasting 7 to 11 cycles. Via MiXCR, TCRdb re-called the 5' RACE reads, giving one row per CDR3 protein. The table has 800,000 to 950,000 distinct CDR3 sequences, roughly 29% seen once; the top ten hold about 10%. These data also featured in a second study, about T cells of mothers and their children. Per that paper: In each mother, TCR beta CDR3 reads exceeded 8 million; in each child, they numbered several million.

The TCR sequence derives from a woman aged 40-49 years in good health. Sequencing was done on a sample of blood. The gene calls are TRBV7-3 and TRBJ2-5, with D maybe TRBD2 (6 bases). The CDR3 loop reads CASGLGGRAGETQYF. CDR3 DNA: TGTGCCAGCGGCCTAGGTGGCAGGGCGGGGGAGACCCAGTACTTC.